The source of this TCR beta chain is a study of T cells in Graves' hyperthyroidism and ophthalmopathy. TCR beta CDR3 sequences were amplified from RNA transcripts. When the TCR CDR3 underwent first-round RT-PCR, the HTBI primer set was used. MiXCR, run by TCRdb on the multiplex PCR reads, gives a single entry per CDR3 protein. The sample yields about 640,000 distinct CDR3 sequences, about a fifth seen once. The CDR3 loop spans 13 amino acids. CDR1 is SGHNT and CDR2 is YENEEA in the germline V gene. The ends were cut back, 5 bases at V and 0 bases at J, with 7 bases in the middle. This clonotype was counted many times.

V usage is TRBV11-3 and J usage is TRBJ1-1, with TRBD1 as a possible D gene (5 bases). This clonotype was sampled from a man aged 25-40 years with Graves' ophthalmopathy. Sequenced sample: blood. The CDR3, as DNA: TGTGCCAGCAGCACGGACATGAACACTGAAGCTTTCTTT. Encoded protein: CASSTDMNTEAFF.